This T cell receptor (beta chain) derives from a study of Ad26.COV2.S vaccination and SARS-CoV-2 variants. Findings and limits, study-wide: Vaccinees showed greater spike-specific TCR breadth than placebo recipients. Recipients of either vaccine or placebo displayed similar breadth of non-spike TCRs.

Treatment in this sample: some 19 received Ad26.COV2.S at low or high dose, single or two shots; 5 received placebo; per-sample allocation not given. Collection of samples fell on day 63 after the first vaccine or placebo injection. Aged 18-55 years, donor was enrolled in Boston in about 2020. Germline CDR1 reads SGHTA; CDR2 reads FQGNSA. This CDR3 spans 15 amino acids. V lost 5 bases to trimming and J lost 10 bases, with 23 bases between them. In regard to this clone: The antigen is not known.

Method: immunoSEQ multiplex PCR; TCRdb's copy keeps in-frame clones and lacks some. The top ten hold about 2.5% of the sample, which has fewer than 500,000 clones, nearly 90% seen once. The chain links TRBV7-2 to TRBJ1-1; possibly TRBD1 for D (5 bases). Material: peripheral blood, obtained in a trial of Ad26.COV2.S vaccine versus placebo. The origin of this receptor is a person aged 18 to 65 who received the Ad26.COV2.S COVID-19 vaccine or a placebo. The DNA of the CDR3 is TGTGCCAGCAGCAAGGACCGGGACGATGTCTTAGGAGCTTTCTTT. It translates to CASSKDRDDVLGAFF.